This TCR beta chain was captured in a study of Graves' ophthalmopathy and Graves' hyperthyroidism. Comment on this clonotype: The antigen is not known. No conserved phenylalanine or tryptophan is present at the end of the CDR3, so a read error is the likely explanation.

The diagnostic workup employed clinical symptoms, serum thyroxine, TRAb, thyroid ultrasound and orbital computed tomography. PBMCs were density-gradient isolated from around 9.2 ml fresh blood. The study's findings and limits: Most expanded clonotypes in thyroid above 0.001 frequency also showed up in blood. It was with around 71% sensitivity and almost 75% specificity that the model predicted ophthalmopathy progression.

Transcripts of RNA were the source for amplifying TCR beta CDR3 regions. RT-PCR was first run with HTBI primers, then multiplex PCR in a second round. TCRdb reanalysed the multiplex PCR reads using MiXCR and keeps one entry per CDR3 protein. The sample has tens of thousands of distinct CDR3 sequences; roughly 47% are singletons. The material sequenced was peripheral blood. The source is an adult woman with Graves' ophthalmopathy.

CDR3 sequence (DNA): TGCGCCAGCAGCCTGTCGGCGGGGGCTGGAGGGACCGGGGTGCTGTTTCTT. Its translation is CASSLSAGAGGTGVLFL. V is TRBV5-1 and J is TRBJ2-2, with D possibly TRBD2 on 7 matching bases. This CDR3 comprises 17 residues. Germline loops: CDR1 SGHRS, CDR2 YFSETQ.